This T cell receptor (beta chain) came from a study of T cell responses to AZD1222 COVID-19 vaccine. About the research overall: Whether given at about 4 or about 12 weeks, second doses were pooled.

This table comes from immunoSEQ multiplex PCR, and its TCRdb copy is limited to in-frame clones, with some not included. This table holds about 120,000 clones, 70% to 85% found once. The study, taken as a whole, reports: Along spike, vaccine-associated CD4 TCRs were found throughout, with dominance at 160-218 and 743-854.

About this clone: Antigen unknown.

Sequencing used peripheral blood, obtained on day 0 of AZD1222 vaccination. The TCR originated in an adult in good health.

CDR3 sequence reads: CASSDLGSGANVLTF. Here the CDR3 DNA reads TGTGCCAGCAGTGATTTGGGCTCTGGGGCCAACGTCCTGACTTTC. V usage is TRBV25-1 and J usage is TRBJ2-6; no clear D gene. Trimming stripped 3 bases from V and 0 bases from J, with 6 bases between. Germline lookup yields CDR1 MGHDK and CDR2 SYGVNS. This CDR3 comprises 15 residues.